These T cell receptor beta chains were read from a single sample in a study of OX40 agonist ivuxolimab in advanced cancers. The data were produced by immunoSEQ multiplex PCR, yet TCRdb's version contains in-frame clones alone and is incomplete. The sample has tens of thousands of clones; roughly 80% are singletons. This material consisted of CD4+ or CD8+ T cells sorted from blood, taken in a trial of the OX40 agonist ivuxolimab. Receptors originate from an adult with an advanced solid tumor such as melanoma, head and neck, liver or kidney cancer. Both conserved end residues are trimmed from each CDR3. Size values are once, few and many counts, or a class for expanded clones, and some rows have none.

size	length	V	J	CDR3
.	11	TRBV7-3	TRBJ1-1	ASSGGVTTEAF
once	11	TRBV7-6	TRBJ1-1	ASAGTLNTEAF
.	12	TRBV9	TRBJ1-6	ASSLGGDGSPLH
.	15	TRBV12-5	TRBJ2-2	ASGLVLGQYNTGELF
.	14	TRBV6-6	TRBJ1-6	ASSFGQGSYNSPLH
.	11	TRBV10-3	TRBJ1-1	AHRKGMNTEAF
.	13	TRBV5-1	TRBJ2-1	ASTPGPAGYNEQF
.	13	TRBV30	TRBJ2-5	AWSGQGGFQETQY
once	9	TRBV30	TRBJ2-1	AWSVPGPLF
.	12	TRBV7-9	TRBJ1-1	ASSFTWDGTEAF
.	13	TRBV29-1	TRBJ2-1	SVDDDRSSYNEQF